The clone carrying this T cell receptor (beta chain) was seen a handful of times. The sample belongs to a study of T-cell reconstitution after alpha-beta-depleted transplantation in children. It was with unique molecular identifiers that the TCRbeta library was prepared. TCRdb reprocessed the PCR reads with MiXCR, giving one entry per CDR3 protein. The profile shows about 270,000 distinct CDR3 sequences, 9.5% to 10% of them singletons. This receptor was taken from a human donor who donated a stem cell graft to a child with SCID. Here the sequenced sample was PBMCs from the stem cell graft donor, taken from the stem cell graft.

CDR3 sequence: CASSALGTSGGRETQYF. CDR3 DNA: TGTGCCAGCAGTGCCCTCGGGACTAGCGGGGGCAGGGAGACCCAGTACTTC. This chain joins TRBV27 and TRBJ2-5, with 14 bases that match TRBD2. V gave up 5 bases and J gave up 5 bases; unmatched junction bases: 10. Looked up from germline, CDR1 is MNHEY and CDR2 is SMNVEV (reference sequence). The CDR3 consists of 17 residues.